The rows below give T cell receptor beta chains drawn from one sample of a study of blood T cells in healthy people across ages. TCRdb itself ran the 5' RACE reads through MiXCR, one entry per CDR3 protein. The sample contains over a million distinct CDR3 sequences, about 23% of which appear only once. These records were also assigned to another study, of T cells of mothers and their children.

Material: blood. These receptors all stem from a girl aged 2 to 10 in good health. The CDR3 runs from the conserved cysteine through the conserved F or W. The D gene is left open where the match is weak. Clone size is not always given. Where it is, it says once, few, many or a class for expanded clones.

v_call,clone_size,d_call,j_call,cdr3_aa,cdr3_nt
TRBV27,NA,NA,TRBJ2-7,CASSWGQYF,TGTGCCAGCAGTTGGGGGCAGTACTTC
TRBV7-2,few,NA,TRBJ1-1,CASSFYRGEAFF,TGTGCCAGCAGCTTCTACCGGGGAGAAGCTTTCTTT
TRBV6-5,few,NA,TRBJ2-2,CASSPRETGGELFF,TGTGCCAGCAGTCCCCGGGAGACGGGCGGGGAGCTGTTTTTT
TRBV5-1,NA,TRBD1,TRBJ1-1,CASNSQGAEAFF,TGCGCCAGCAATTCACAGGGGGCTGAAGCTTTCTTT
TRBV25-1,NA,NA,TRBJ2-2,CASKGPGAGELFF,TGTGCCAGCAAAGGCCCAGGGGCCGGGGAGCTGTTTTTT
TRBV11-1,few,NA,TRBJ2-7,CASSSRENEQYF,TGTGCCAGCAGCTCCCGGGAAAACGAGCAGTACTTC
TRBV11-3,few,NA,TRBJ1-1,CASSFVFGNTEAFF,TGTGCCAGCAGCTTCGTTTTCGGGAACACTGAAGCTTTCTTT
TRBV6-5,few,NA,TRBJ1-2,CASSYSLNPPGYGYTF,TGTGCCAGCAGTTACTCGTTGAACCCCCCGGGCTATGGCTACACCTTC
TRBV6-2/TRBV6-3,NA,NA,TRBJ1-2,CASSPPPGHPNGYTF,TGTGCCAGCAGTCCGCCCCCGGGACATCCTAATGGCTACACCTTC
TRBV11-2,few,NA,TRBJ2-7,CASSAQGSGYEQYF,TGTGCCAGCAGCGCACAGGGATCGGGCTACGAGCAGTACTTC
TRBV5-1,NA,TRBD1,TRBJ2-7,CASRPTGAGEQYF,TGCGCCAGCAGGCCGACAGGGGCGGGCGAGCAGTACTTC